The rows below give T cell receptor beta chains drawn from one sample of a study of blood T cell repertoires in COVID-19. Produced via immunoSEQ multiplex PCR; TCRdb's table is partial and in-frame only. The sample includes hundreds of thousands of clones, around 88% of them seen just once. Sequenced material: PBMCs or T cells enriched from blood (not recorded which). Receptors were obtained from a woman aged 40 to 50 who had recovered from COVID-19. Each CDR3 is given with its conserved first and last residue. The D gene is left open where the match is weak. A row's size may be missing; if present it is once, few, many or a size class.

.	TRBV6-2/TRBV6-3	TRBJ2-3	.	CASSYSSPTDTQYF	TGTGCCAGCAGTTACTCTTCCCCGACAGATACGCAGTATTTT
.	TRBV18	TRBJ2-3	.	CASSLTGSTDTQYF	TGTGCCAGCTCACTGACAGGAAGCACAGATACGCAGTATTTT
.	TRBV4-3	TRBJ2-7	.	CASSQDQGGTYEQYF	TGCGCCAGCAGCCAAGATCAGGGCGGAACCTACGAGCAGTACTTC
.	TRBV3-1/TRBV3-2	TRBJ2-1	.	CASSHSTSGRNEQFF	TGTGCCAGCAGCCATTCTACAAGCGGGCGCAATGAGCAGTTCTTC
TRBD2	TRBV16	TRBJ2-5	.	CASSQASGRAGETQYF	TGTGCCAGCAGCCAAGCCAGCGGGAGGGCCGGGGAGACCCAGTACTTC
.	TRBV11-2	TRBJ2-1	.	CASSSQVEAHEQFF	TGTGCCAGCAGCTCGCAAGTAGAGGCGCATGAGCAGTTCTTC
.	TRBV24-1	TRBJ2-3	.	CATRASTDTQYF	TGTGCCACCAGGGCAAGCACAGATACGCAGTATTTT
TRBD2	TRBV5-1	TRBJ2-6	few	CASSPLRGGSGANVLTF	TGCGCCAGCAGCCCCTTGCGGGGGGGCTCTGGGGCCAACGTCCTGACTTTC
TRBD1	TRBV30	TRBJ2-5	.	CAWTKSGTDLYQETQYF	TGTGCCTGGACCAAATCCGGGACAGATTTATACCAAGAGACCCAGTACTTC
TRBD2	TRBV7-6	TRBJ2-3	.	CASSSHPRTSGTRVANTQYF	TGTGCCAGCAGCTCCCACCCGAGGACTAGCGGGACCAGAGTAGCAAATACGCAGTATTTT
TRBD2	TRBV19	TRBJ2-7	.	CASSSSGPYEQYF	TGTGCCAGTAGCTCTAGCGGGCCCTACGAGCAGTACTTC
TRBD1	TRBV20-1	TRBJ1-2	.	CSASLQGAGYGYTF	TGCAGTGCAAGTCTACAGGGGGCTGGCTATGGCTACACCTTC
.	TRBV3-1/TRBV3-2	TRBJ1-5	.	CASSDSYSNQPQHF	TGTGCCAGCAGTGACAGTTATAGCAATCAGCCCCAGCATTTT
.	TRBV5-4	TRBJ2-3	.	CASGSGFSTDTQYF	TGTGCCAGCGGCTCGGGGTTCAGCACAGATACGCAGTATTTT
.	TRBV6-5	TRBJ2-5	.	CASRSSAGETQYF	TGTGCCAGCAGATCTAGCGCGGGGGAGACCCAGTACTTC
.	TRBV28	TRBJ1-1	.	CASSSGGLRAFF	TGTGCCAGCAGTTCCGGAGGACTACGAGCTTTCTTT
.	TRBV20-1	TRBJ1-6	.	CSASAYSPLHF	TGCAGTGCTAGCGCGTATTCACCCCTCCACTTT
TRBD1	TRBV3-1/TRBV3-2	TRBJ2-1	few	CASSQWTGGKKDEQFF	TGTGCCAGCAGCCAATGGACAGGGGGTAAGAAAGATGAGCAGTTCTTC
.	TRBV19	TRBJ2-1	.	CASSGNSPYNEQFF	TGTGCCAGTAGTGGAAATAGCCCATACAATGAGCAGTTCTTC
TRBD2	TRBV7-9	TRBJ2-3	.	CASSFGGSQDTQYF	TGTGCCAGCAGCTTCGGGGGGTCCCAAGATACGCAGTATTTT
TRBD1	TRBV18	TRBJ1-1	.	CASSPQTGSDTEAFF	TGTGCCAGCTCACCCCAGACAGGGTCGGACACTGAAGCTTTCTTT
TRBD2	TRBV6-2/TRBV6-3	TRBJ2-1	once	CASSYPTSGRTYNEQFF	TGTGCCAGCAGTTACCCGACTAGCGGGAGAACCTACAATGAGCAGTTCTTC
TRBD1	TRBV7-2	TRBJ2-7	.	CASSLLTGVAYEQYF	TGTGCCAGCAGCTTATTGACAGGGGTAGCCTACGAGCAGTACTTC
TRBD1	TRBV6-5	TRBJ1-2	.	CASRHSPGQDYGYTF	TGTGCCAGCAGGCACTCCCCGGGACAGGATTATGGCTACACCTTC
.	TRBV27	TRBJ2-5	.	CASGAPGRQETQYF	TGTGCCAGCGGGGCCCCAGGACGGCAAGAGACCCAGTACTTC
TRBD2	TRBV5-4	TRBJ2-1	.	CASSSGTSGGYNEQFF	TGTGCCAGCAGCTCGGGGACTAGCGGAGGTTACAATGAGCAGTTCTTC
.	TRBV21-1	TRBJ2-7	.	CASSKARGPALEQYF	TGTGCCAGCAGCAAAGCGCGGGGACCAGCCCTCGAGCAGTACTTC
.	TRBV28	TRBJ1-4	.	CASISGGDVGEKLFF	TGTGCCAGCATATCGGGCGGGGATGTAGGTGAAAAACTGTTTTTT
TRBD2	TRBV12-5	TRBJ2-1	.	CASGSSGNEQFF	TGTGCTAGTGGCTCTAGCGGCAATGAGCAGTTCTTC
.	TRBV20-1	TRBJ1-2	.	CSSVRGIGYTF	TGCAGTTCGGTCAGGGGTATTGGCTACACCTTC
.	TRBV5-5	TRBJ2-3	.	CASTVNQGWQYF	TGTGCCAGCACCGTCAACCAGGGATGGCAGTATTTT
.	TRBV19	TRBJ2-5	.	CATSQPGVQETQYF	TGTGCCACCTCACAGCCGGGAGTACAAGAGACCCAGTACTTC
TRBD2	TRBV6-1	TRBJ2-4	.	CASSGGTSGTYGKNIQYF	TGTGCCAGCAGTGGGGGGACTAGCGGAACTTACGGCAAAAACATTCAGTACTTC
TRBD1	TRBV11-2	TRBJ1-3	.	CASSPGGLPGNTIYF	TGTGCCAGCAGCCCAGGGGGTCTTCCTGGAAACACCATATATTTT
.	TRBV29-1	TRBJ1-2	few	CSVPTERYGYTF	TGCAGCGTTCCTACAGAAAGATATGGCTACACCTTC
.	TRBV29-1	TRBJ2-2	.	CSVYTGELFF	TGCAGCGTCTACACCGGGGAGCTGTTTTTT
.	TRBV27	TRBJ2-2	.	CASSLSQSGELFF	TGTGCCAGCAGTTTATCTCAGTCCGGGGAGCTGTTTTTT
.	TRBV18	TRBJ1-1	.	CASSTAGINTEAFF	TGTGCCAGCTCGACGGCGGGGATTAACACTGAAGCTTTCTTT
TRBD2	TRBV4-3	TRBJ2-2	.	CASSPQSGLAGGRTGELFF	TGCGCCAGCAGCCCACAGTCCGGACTAGCGGGAGGTCGTACCGGGGAGCTGTTTTTT
.	TRBV28	TRBJ1-1	.	CASSLRFGTNTEAFF	TGTGCCAGCAGTTTGCGGTTTGGAACTAACACTGAAGCTTTCTTT
TRBD1	TRBV5-3	TRBJ2-1	.	CARSYGQGVTNEQFF	TGTGCCAGAAGCTACGGACAGGGGGTCACGAATGAGCAGTTCTTC
TRBD2	TRBV25-1	TRBJ2-5	.	CASSEYKSGRTTETQYF	TGTGCCAGCAGTGAATATAAGTCCGGGAGGACCACAGAGACCCAGTACTTC
TRBD1	TRBV13	TRBJ2-7	.	CASSRNRGLASEQYF	TGTGCCAGCAGCCGCAACAGGGGGCTTGCGTCCGAGCAGTACTTC
.	TRBV20-1	TRBJ1-3	.	CSASRQRDTIYF	TGCAGTGCTAGTCGCCAACGGGACACCATATATTTT